These 30 T cell receptor beta chains were sequenced from one sample in a study of shared T cell receptors in the human thymus. Here immunoSEQ multiplex PCR was the method, and the copy in TCRdb shows in-frame clones only, minus some. The data contain hundreds of thousands of clones, approximately 85% of them singletons. Separately, the same data were catalogued under a study of human thymus T cells.

Sequencing input: thymocytes. These receptors originate from a girl under three years old with a congenital heart defect.

The chain has TRBV29-1 and TRBJ1-3, with D perhaps matching TRBD1 (6 bases). Germline-derived CDR1 and CDR2 are SQVTM and ANQGSEA. This CDR3 has 13 residues. Trimming took 5 bases from V and 4 from J, leaving 12 bases between them. DNA for the CDR3: TGCAGCGTTCGGACAGCAGGGGGAAACACCATATATTTT. Residues: CSVRTAGGNTIYF.

This clone was recorded only once. V and J are TRBV7-9 and TRBJ1-1; the D gene is possibly TRBD1 (5 bases). V was shortened by 5 bases and J by 0 bases, with 19 bases between the two germline ends. Germline V lookup: CDR1 SEHNR, CDR2 FQNEAQ (reference sequence). The CDR3 sequence is 17 residues long. The chain's CDR3 is CASSAYAGELMNTEAFF. DNA of the CDR3: TGTGCCAGCAGCGCATACGCGGGGGAACTCATGAACACTGAAGCTTTCTTT.

This chain connects TRBV19 to TRBJ2-5, with 7 bases lining up with TRBD1. The CDR3 covers 14 residues. CDR1 LNHDA and CDR2 SQIVND come from the germline V gene (reference sequence). After removal of 5 bases from V and 2 bases from J, the junction contained 5 bases not matched to a gene. DNA of the CDR3: TGTGCCAGTAGTTCCGGACAGGTACAAGAGACCCAGTACTTC. Translation gives CASSSGQVQETQYF.

The V call is TRBV11-2, the J call TRBJ1-2; a possible D gene is TRBD1 (5 bases). Per the germline V gene, CDR1 is SGHAT and CDR2 is FQNNGV. V was cut by 7 bases and J by 9 bases, with 21 bases left in between. CDR3 size: 14 residues. CDR3 sequence (DNA): TGTGCCAGCAAGGTCGTCAAGGGGTCGAGTAGCTACACCTTC. The encoded protein is CASKVVKGSSSYTF.

V gene TRBV27 combines with J gene TRBJ2-1; D ambiguous. Between the trimmed V and J ends, which lost 6 bases and 4 bases, there was a span of 4 bases. Germline assignment: CDR1 MNHEY and CDR2 SMNVEV (reference sequence). CDR3 length: 11 residues. The DNA for the CDR3 is TGTGCCAGCAGCCGTTACAATGAGCAGTTCTTC. It is translated as CASSRYNEQFF.

The CDR3 loop reads CASSPVTSGGHQETQYF. The CDR3 DNA follows: TGTGCCAGCAGCCCTGTGACTAGCGGGGGGCACCAAGAGACCCAGTACTTC. The chain is built from TRBV28 and TRBJ2-5; 13 bases are shared with TRBD2. Unmatched junction bases numbered 7, after V lost 6 bases and J lost 0 bases. The CDR3 is made up of 17 amino acids. CDR1 and CDR2 (germline): MDHEN, SYDVKM.

The chain carries TRBV5-1 and TRBJ2-5, with 7 bases matching TRBD1. The germline CDR1 and CDR2 sequences are SGHRS and YFSETQ. The CDR3 loop spans 19 amino acids. The V and J ends lost 3 bases and 2 bases, in that order; junction bases with no gene match: 19. The CDR3 is CASSSVPFRDSYRQETQYF. CDR3 coding DNA: TGCGCCAGCAGCTCTGTCCCATTCCGGGACAGCTACCGACAAGAGACCCAGTACTTC.

The rearrangement joins TRBV4-3 to TRBJ1-1; D unresolved. Trimming shortened V by 5 bases and J by 5 bases, and 12 bases separated the two germline ends. The CDR3 totals 13 residues. Germline CDR1 is LGHNA and CDR2 is YSLEER. CDR3 region: CASSEVEGTEAFF. In DNA form, the CDR3 reads TGCGCCAGCAGCGAAGTCGAGGGAACTGAAGCTTTCTTT.

This clone has only one observation. Relative to the germline gene, one junction end is altered; a read error may explain this. Other DNA sequences from this sample encode an identical CDR3 as well. The chain joins TRBV25-1 to TRBJ1-6; no reliable D call. CDR1 and CDR2 from the germline V gene are MGHDK and SYGVNS. The CDR3 is 17 residues long. The CDR3: CASSEGAPSSYNSPLHF. Here the CDR3 DNA reads TGTGCCAGCAGTGAAGGTGCCCCGAGCTCCTATAATTCCCCCCTCCACTTT.

The V call is TRBV7-2, the J call TRBJ1-1, with D possibly matching TRBD1 (6 bases). V lost 5 bases, J lost 1 base, and 20 bases lay in between. The CDR3 has 17 residues. The germline V gene encodes CDR1 SGHTA and CDR2 FQGNSA. CDR3 sequence (DNA): TGTGCCAGCAGCCCACCTGGGGCCCAGGGGCCGAACACTGAAGCTTTCTTT. Translating gives CASSPPGAQGPNTEAFF.

The rearrangement links TRBV4-3 to TRBJ2-5, with no clear D. CDR3 length equals 15 residues. The germline gives CDR1 LGHNA, CDR2 YSLEER. Between the trimmed V and J ends, which lost 0 bases and 5 bases, there was a span of 13 bases. Here the CDR3 reads CASSQESRELETQYF. Here the CDR3 DNA reads TGCGCCAGCAGCCAAGAGTCCCGAGAATTGGAGACCCAGTACTTC.

This chain connects TRBV10-3 to TRBJ1-1; D is undetermined. Germline CDR1 ENHRY, CDR2 SYGVKD. Trimming pared 6 bases from V and 8 bases from J, leaving 13 bases between. This CDR3 is built from 12 residues. CDR3 region: CAISEVGQEAFF. The CDR3 DNA reads as TGTGCCATCAGCGAAGTGGGCCAGGAAGCTTTCTTT.

The chain recombines TRBV13 with TRBJ2-5; 11 bases match TRBD1. The V gene end was trimmed by 1 base and the J gene end by 4 bases; junction bases not matched to a gene: 5. Germline CDR1 PRHDT, CDR2 FYEKMQ (reference sequence). This CDR3 contains 16 residues. The CDR3 spells CASSLVGGQGGETQYF. CDR3 DNA: TGTGCCAGCAGCTTAGTCGGGGGACAGGGGGGAGAGACCCAGTACTTC.

The chain combines TRBV2 with TRBJ1-4; TRBD1 matches at 9 bases. Trimming at V came to 8 bases and at J to 7 bases, leaving 11 bases not matched to a gene. The CDR3 is 15 residues long. CDR1 is SNHLY, CDR2 FYNNEI, per germline. CDR3 sequence reads: CASGGPQGAGEKLFF. The CDR3 DNA reads TGTGCCAGCGGTGGTCCACAGGGGGCGGGTGAAAAACTGTTTTTT.

This sequence joins TRBV7-2 and TRBJ2-5; TRBD2 matches at 12 bases. Trimming at V came to 4 bases and at J to 4 bases, leaving 4 bases not matched to a gene. Germline CDR1 SGHTA, CDR2 FQGNSA. This CDR3 has 15 residues. The DNA for the CDR3 is TGTGCCAGCAGCTCAGCGGGACTAGCGGGAGAGACCCAGTACTTC. This translates into CASSSAGLAGETQYF.

The V gene is TRBV25-1, the J gene TRBJ2-3; D is possibly TRBD1 (6 bases). This CDR3 is built from 14 residues. The V gene's germline CDR1 is MGHDK and CDR2 SYGVNS. V lost 2 bases to trimming and J lost 5 bases, with 11 bases between them. The chain's CDR3 is CASSEVRGRDTQYF. CDR3 in DNA: TGTGCCAGCAGTGAAGTCAGGGGAAGAGATACGCAGTATTTT.

The chain combines TRBV6-5 with TRBJ1-2; D remains ambiguous. V was pared by 5 bases and J by 7 bases, with 20 bases between. CDR1 MNHEY and CDR2 SVGAGI come from the germline V gene. CDR3 size: 15 residues. Here the CDR3 DNA reads TGTGCCAGCAGTCCTCACAGTAGAGTTAATTTTGGCTACACCTTC. Its protein product is CASSPHSRVNFGYTF.

This clone turned up a few times. The chain combines TRBV5-1 with TRBJ1-1, with D possibly being TRBD1 (5 bases). Trimming took 3 bases from V and 2 from J, leaving 26 bases between them. The CDR3 has 19 amino acids. Germline assignment: CDR1 SGHRS and CDR2 YFSETQ. CDR3 nucleotides: TGCGCCAGCAGCTCCCTACGACAGACTGGAAGGGATAATAACACTGAAGCTTTCTTT. Its translation is CASSSLRQTGRDNNTEAFF.

The chain couples TRBV5-4 to TRBJ1-2; TRBD1 might be the D (6 bases). The length of the CDR3 is 16 residues. The germline CDR1 and CDR2 sequences are SGHNT and YYREEE (reference sequence). Trimming cost V 4 bases and J 2 bases, with 18 bases left between them. Here the CDR3 DNA reads TGTGCCAGCAGCCTGACTGATAATACAGGGAACTATGGCTACACCTTC. As protein: CASSLTDNTGNYGYTF.

This chain connects TRBV5-1 to TRBJ2-1; TRBD2 aligns across 10 bases. Looked up from germline, CDR1 is SGHRS and CDR2 is YFSETQ. Unmatched junction bases numbered 19, after V lost 4 bases and J lost 9 bases. The CDR3 runs 18 residues. CDR3 loop: CASSLQKGLAGAGPEQFF. The CDR3, as DNA: TGCGCCAGCAGCCTACAAAAAGGGCTAGCGGGGGCGGGTCCTGAGCAGTTCTTC.

This chain joins TRBV18 and TRBJ2-7; TRBD1 aligns across 8 bases. Germline V CDR1 and CDR2: KGHSH, LQKENI. The junction had 10 bases not matched to a gene; V was cut back by 4 bases and J by 5 bases. The CDR3 loop spans 15 amino acids. The CDR3 region is CASSRQGKVGNEQYF. CDR3 sequence (DNA): TGTGCCAGCTCACGACAGGGGAAGGTGGGGAACGAGCAGTACTTC.

This chain connects TRBV9 to TRBJ2-7; 10 bases map to TRBD1. The CDR3 length is 15 residues. Germline V lookup: CDR1 SGDLS, CDR2 YYNGEE. V gave up 3 bases and J gave up 5 bases; unmatched junction bases: 8. CDR3 region: CASSASRTGGDEQYF. The CDR3 nucleotides read TGTGCCAGCAGCGCATCCCGGACAGGGGGGGACGAGCAGTACTTC.

The chain is built from TRBV7-8 and TRBJ1-5, with D perhaps matching TRBD1 (5 bases). Germline assignment: CDR1 SGHVS and CDR2 FQNEAQ. This CDR3 comprises 17 residues. V shed 1 base and J shed 7 bases, with 20 bases lying between them. The CDR3 DNA reads as TGTGCCAGCAGCTTAGAGGGCAGGGTGGGGAGGAGGCAGCCCCAGCATTTT. Translating it yields CASSLEGRVGRRQPQHF.

The rearrangement links TRBV18 to TRBJ1-5; 12 bases line up with TRBD1. The CDR3 is 18 amino acids. Germline V gene lookup returns CDR1 KGHSH and CDR2 LQKENI. The V gene end was trimmed by 6 bases and the J gene end by 0 bases; junction bases not matched to a gene: 9. The CDR3 protein is CASSSRDRGLGSNQPQHF. CDR3 coding DNA: TGTGCCAGCTCTAGCCGGGACAGGGGGCTAGGTAGCAATCAGCCCCAGCATTTT. The full variable domain, rest sourced from reference TRBV18 and TRBJ1-5, is NAGVMQNPRHLVRRRGQEARLRCSPMKGHSHVYWYRQLPEEGLKFMVYLQKENIIDESGMPKERFSAEFPKEGPSILRIQQVVRGDSAAYFCASSSRDRGLGSNQPQHFGDGTRLSIL.

V gene TRBV5-1 combines with J gene TRBJ2-7, with D maybe TRBD2 (5 bases). The germline gives CDR1 SGHRS, CDR2 YFSETQ. V lost 6 bases and J lost 2, with 18 bases in between. This CDR3 is 15 amino acids long. The CDR3 loop reads CASNLGGSRTYEQYF. The CDR3 DNA sequence: TGCGCCAGCAATCTTGGTGGGAGCCGGACCTACGAGCAGTACTTC.

The V and J genes are TRBV28 and TRBJ2-1; no reliable D call. This CDR3 spans 13 amino acids. Germline V gene lookup returns CDR1 MDHEN and CDR2 SYDVKM. V was cut by 2 bases and J by 7 bases, with 9 bases left in between. CDR3 DNA sequence: TGTGCCAGCAGTTTAAACAGCCGGAATGAGCAGTTCTTC. Translated: CASSLNSRNEQFF.

The rearrangement links TRBV28 to TRBJ1-1, with TRBD1 matching over 8 bases. Trimming took 6 bases from V and 2 from J; bases not matched to a gene: 8. The CDR3 length is 15 residues. Germline-derived CDR1 and CDR2 are MDHEN and SYDVKM. The DNA for the CDR3 is TGTGCCAGCAGCCGACAGGGGCCTGCCAACACTGAAGCTTTCTTT. Translation gives CASSRQGPANTEAFF.

Regarding this clone: The same CDR3 can be traced to other DNA sequences in this sample. V is TRBV5-1 and J is TRBJ1-1, with D uncertain. CDR1 and CDR2 from the germline V gene are SGHRS and YFSETQ. The V gene lost 0 bases and the J gene lost 0 bases, with 9 bases spanning the gap. The CDR3 totals 15 residues. The CDR3 here is CASSLAGVMNTEAFF. The CDR3 DNA is TGCGCCAGCAGCTTGGCGGGAGTCATGAACACTGAAGCTTTCTTT.

V and J are TRBV5-1 and TRBJ1-3; unclear D gene. V was clipped by 5 bases and J by 0 bases, with 12 bases between them. The CDR3 length is 15 residues. From germline, CDR1 is SGHRS and CDR2 YFSETQ. The CDR3 sequence is CASRRSRNSGNTIYF. CDR3 coding DNA: TGCGCCAGCAGGAGGTCGCGGAACTCTGGAAACACCATATATTTT.

The chain joins TRBV5-6 to TRBJ2-1; 9 nucleotides align to TRBD2. This CDR3 contains 15 residues. CDR1 is SGHDT and CDR2 is YYEEEE in the germline V gene. V trimming: 0 bases; J trimming: 5 bases; junction bases outside the gene matches: 3. CDR3: CASSLEASGDNEQFF. The CDR3 bases are TGTGCCAGCAGCTTGGAGGCTAGCGGGGACAATGAGCAGTTCTTC.